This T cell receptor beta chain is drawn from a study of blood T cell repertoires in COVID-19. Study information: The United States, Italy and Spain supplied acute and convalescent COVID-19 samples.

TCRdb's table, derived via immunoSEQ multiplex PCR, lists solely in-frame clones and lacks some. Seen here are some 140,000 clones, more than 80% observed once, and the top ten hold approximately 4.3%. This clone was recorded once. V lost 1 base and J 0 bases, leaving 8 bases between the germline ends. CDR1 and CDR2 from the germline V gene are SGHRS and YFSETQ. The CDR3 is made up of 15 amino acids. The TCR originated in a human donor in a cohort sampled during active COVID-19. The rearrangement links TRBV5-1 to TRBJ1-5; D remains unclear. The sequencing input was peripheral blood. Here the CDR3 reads CASSLSGSSNQPQHF. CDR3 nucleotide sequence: TGCGCCAGCAGCTTGTCGGGGTCTAGCAATCAGCCCCAGCATTTT.